This entry features one T cell receptor beta chain sequence. The data originate from a study of OX40 agonist ivuxolimab in advanced cancers. Study-wide context: Patients received the agonistic anti-OX40 (CD134) antibody ivuxolimab.

Clones were read by immunoSEQ multiplex PCR, and TCRdb kept only the in-frame ones, dropping some. The table includes roughly 76,000 clones, about 94% detected once. Trimming cost V 4 bases and J 1 base, with 8 bases left between them. The germline CDR1 and CDR2 sequences are SGHKS and YYEKEE (reference sequence). The CDR3 consists of 14 residues. Material: CD4+ or CD8+ T cells sorted from blood, obtained in a trial of the OX40 agonist ivuxolimab. The clonotype comes from an adult with an advanced solid tumor such as melanoma, head and neck, liver or kidney cancer. The genes are TRBV5-5 and TRBJ2-2, with a possible D match to TRBD2 (5 bases). The CDR3 sequence is CASSPGLNTGELFF. The CDR3 DNA sequence: TGTGCCAGCAGCCCCGGACTGAACACCGGGGAGCTGTTTTTT.